The source of this T cell receptor beta chain is a study of cytomegalovirus exposure and HLA in healthy donors (dated by TCRdb to 2015 to 2018). In terms of the full investigation: In an earlier analysis of approximately 640 of the donors, 250 to 350 Gb of sequence data and 90 million to 120 million unique TCR beta sequences from 180 million or so T cells were reported. About 320 gigabases of sequencing data and approximately 93 million unique TCR sequences were included in an early release covering around 650 HLA-typed donors. The genetic ancestry cluster associated with self-reported Caucasian donors included about 81% of the roughly 400 genotyped donors. The study aimed to test whether cataloging public T cell receptors could reveal signatures of past pathogen exposure. The study used immunosequencing to profile the T cell repertoires of around 600 subjects and linked those repertoires to cytomegalovirus serostatus. A separate validation cohort of roughly 130 different subjects was used in addition to the roughly 700-subject first cohort. The study combined high-throughput TCR immunosequencing, statistical association of individual TCRs with disease status, and machine learning to predict cytomegalovirus infection status. In a later analysis, previously published TCR beta repertoires from 500 to 750 donors were re-analyzed and high-resolution HLA genotyping was added so that TCR occurrence patterns could be studied. Rather than drawing on any new phenotypic data, the later analysis identified candidate immune exposures from TCR beta sequences and the way those sequences occurred across donors. An earlier analysis of some 600 of the donors applied high-throughput TCR beta sequencing to assess whether each TCR beta V gene segment acted as functional or pseudogenic. Alongside the repertoire data, information on donor age, sex, ethnicity and CMV serostatus was compiled. A later genetic analysis took genome-wide SNP genotypes for about 55% of the 666 donors and used that subset as a discovery cohort. Every repertoire in the discovery cohort had been generated on one and the same sequencing platform. Class I and class II HLA loci were covered by the typing at four-digit resolution. Typing coverage differed by locus: A, B, C, DRB1 and DQB1 were typed in about 620-640 donors, DQA1 in 522, DPA1 in over 600, and DPB1 in just under 490. Several DR-DQ haplotypes were handled as single units for association and clustering because linkage in the cohort was strong. Among 398 genotyped donors of the cohort, an average of approximately 240,000 unique TCR beta nucleotide sequences was sequenced per donor, of which 15% to 20% were non-productive. The paper's findings and limits, for the study overall: Strong co-occurrence of HLA alleles, especially DR and DQ, made assigning TCR associations to individual alleles difficult. In a later analysis, TCR association rates were found to vary across HLA loci, with the most associated TCRs seen for DRB1 alleles and the fewest for HLA-C alleles. The study listed 150 to 200 TCR beta chains as associated with cytomegalovirus. CMV serostatus was the only immune exposure information available for the cohort. Presence/absence analyses assumed roughly uniform sequencing depth across donors, an assumption that may not hold. Correlated functional status among segregating V segments might be attributable to linkage disequilibrium, but an unknown experimental factor could not be ruled out. In a later genetic analysis, fewer N-insertions in productive TCRs were reported among donors in an Asian-associated ancestry cluster than the roughly 710-donor mean. While some public TCRs were present in many individuals, most TCR sequences turned up only very rarely across donors. A cluster of highly shared sequence variants was judged likely to represent a technical artifact of the sequencing pipeline. The authors suggested that the approach could potentially be generalized to other disease states and immunological phenotypes. A later analysis found that most CMV-associated TCR beta chains appeared HLA-restricted, with HLA associations seemingly driven largely by CMV exposure. A later genetic analysis associated a missense DCLRE1C variant with V-gene and J-gene trimming of TCR beta chains, and an independent cohort replicated the association. Only TCR beta chains were sequenced in this cohort, and the absence of alpha or paired-chain data limited detectable features. According to a later analysis, parvovirus B19, influenza, CMV and Epstein-Barr virus appeared linked to several top co-occurrence clusters. A further reported finding was that TCR beta sequences accurately predicted the HLA-A and HLA-B alleles for most subjects in the first cohort. Because HLA typing was unavailable for some donors at each locus, only the typed subset was used in association tests. Over 15 rarely observed V segments, including chromosome 9 orphons, were excluded from the earlier analysis of about 500 of the donors because counts were too low. Broadly in line with IMGT annotations, most TCR beta V segments showed up in productive rearrangements about 87% or about 30% of the time in an earlier analysis of under 700 of the donors. In both the original and validation cohorts, the classifier was reported to diagnose cytomegalovirus status with high specificity and sensitivity. Compared with equally common non-associated chains, HLA-associated TCR beta chains in a later analysis were more clonally expanded and had lower generation probabilities. A few of the identified cytomegalovirus-associated TCR beta chains were confirmed in vitro to be specific for cytomegalovirus antigens. At a false discovery rate of 0.05, a later analysis linked under 20,000 TCR beta sequences to specific HLA alleles. Because the 87-base-pair reads could not distinguish some IMGT-functional V segments, including TRBV6-2 and TRBV6-3, those segments were excluded.

Cut back by 1 base and 2 bases, the V and J ends lie 15 bases apart. In the germline V gene, CDR1 corresponds to LGHNA and CDR2 to YSLEER. From the cysteine up to the phenylalanine, the CDR3 has a length of 16 residues. The CDR3 DNA has 48 bases and is translated from base 1. The cohort consisted of 600 to 700 healthy bone marrow donors. Cohort members were all nominally healthy when sampled, although unrecorded immune exposures were likely present. The donor was CMV seronegative and was included in the group of about 350 seronegative cohort members. A peripheral blood sample was collected from each donor, and TCR beta sequencing was performed on peripheral blood mononuclear cells. The Qiagen DNeasy Blood Extraction Kit was used to extract genomic DNA from the blood cell samples. The library was obtained by the immunoSEQ multiplex PCR assay. For the multiplex PCR, a mixture combining 60 forward primers for TCR Vbeta segments and 13 reverse primers for TCR Jbeta segments was used. A multiplex PCR assay on genomic DNA amplified the CDR3 region of rearranged TCR beta genes. On the Illumina HiSeq System, the amplified TCR beta libraries were sequenced as 87-base-pair reads. The authors' pipeline ran thus. A later analysis tallied 70 million to 100 million unique TCR beta chains across the 666 repertoires, and about 10 million of those chains were shared by two or more donors. To remove PCR and sequencing errors, raw reads were error-corrected and collapsed into unique sequences using a nearest-neighbor algorithm that merged closely related sequences. Alignment of CDR3 sequences to IMGT reference sequences was used to assign V, D and J gene segments. For a sequence to be retained, a match of at least six nucleotides was required to both a V gene segment and a J gene segment. Rearrangements were called productive when the CDR3 lacked stop codons and stayed in frame with V and J; all others were non-productive. CDR3 was defined according to IMGT convention as the region running from the second conserved V-encoded cysteine to the conserved J-encoded phenylalanine. The earlier analysis of about 570 of the donors excluded any sequence lacking an unambiguous match to a single V gene segment. An earlier analysis of several hundred of the donors called V segments functional above 56.7% productive rearrangements and segregating when the between-donor standard deviation exceeded 5%. A statistical classification framework was developed to diagnose cytomegalovirus status using the catalog of TCR beta chain sequences. V and J gene assignment, in a later analysis, came from comparing TCR nucleotide sequences with IMGT/GENE-DB human TR gene sequences. The TCRdist pipeline was used in a later analysis to assign CDR3 sequences and most-parsimonious VDJ recombination scenarios. A later analysis defined each TCR beta chain by its CDR3 amino acid sequence plus V-gene family, and excluded reads lacking a unique V-gene family. A later analysis removed 600 or so highly shared, low-generation-probability nucleotide sequences to deal with suspected cross-contamination and a sequencing artifact. For each public chain, a later analysis derived a clonal expansion index from normalized ranks of inferred template counts within each repertoire. In a later analysis, generation probabilities were computed using a VDJ recombination model fitted to out-of-frame rearrangements, and the results were checked against IGoR. In a later analysis, hypergeometric tests were used to score TCR-TCR, TCR-HLA and TCR-CMV co-occurrence, with a repertoire-size bias correction applied to TCR pairs. In a later analysis, false discovery rates were estimated by permuting HLA or CMV assignments 20 times. In a later analysis, co-occurring TCRs were grouped using DBSCAN, and TCRdist sequence similarity was added for clustering within HLA-allele-positive subsets. For co-occurrence clustering, repertoires with fewer than 30,000 or more than 120,000 public chains were excluded, along with roughly 5 repertoires with anomalous nucleotide sharing. Entries here come from immuneACCESS through TCRdb and include only in-frame sequences with V and J called. Some clones fail to appear in such tables; in the studies checked, an unresolved V gene covers under half of the shortfall, and the cause of the remainder is unknown. V, J and clone size are taken as reported in that table, and D and trimming were inferred from the DNA itself. Within this sample are over 120,000 clones, with around 80% of them counted one time only. The ten most abundant clones make up 2.5% to 3.5% of the sample.

On this clone: The antigen it binds to is not known. The record has no base qualities; no much larger clone is one base away.

Sequencing used PBMCs. The rearranged chain carries TRBV4-3 and TRBJ2-7, with TRBD2 tentatively as D gene (6 bases match). The sequence derives from a woman in her 30s in good health and CMV-seronegative. Here the CDR3 is given as CASSQGLAGPPYEQYF. The bases are TGCGCCAGCAGCCAAGGGCTGGCGGGGCCCCCCTACGAGCAGTACTTC.